What follows is one T cell receptor beta chain and its context. Individual cDNA molecules each carried unique molecular identifiers attached by the library. A single record per CDR3 protein comes from TCRdb applying MiXCR to the RACE reads. Here the sample spans tens of thousands of distinct CDR3 sequences, 6.5% to 10% being singletons. These data originate in a study of human T cells and chemical hapten exposure. Across the study: Diphenylcyclopropenone was administered weekly to the scalp of patients throughout the roughly 22-week study.

Noted time point: patch test 2, 6 weeks after DPC sensitization. Treatment described: therapeutic diphenylcyclopropenone sensitization with weekly scalp DPC. Trimming took off 0 bases at V and 4 bases at J, with 12 bases between the two ends. The CDR3 contains 14 residues. Germline CDR1 reads DFQATT; CDR2 reads SNEGSKA (reference sequence). Source: whole blood, taken in connection with sensitization to the hapten diphenylcyclopropenone (DPC). The chain carries TRBV20-1 and TRBJ1-2; no clear D. The receptor's source is a woman between 50 and 59 years old with alopecia areata. Some clones in this sample may be carry-over from other donors' samples. The CDR3 DNA reads TGCAGTGCTAGAGATGAAGGTGTGCGCTATGGCTACACCTTC. As protein: CSARDEGVRYGYTF.